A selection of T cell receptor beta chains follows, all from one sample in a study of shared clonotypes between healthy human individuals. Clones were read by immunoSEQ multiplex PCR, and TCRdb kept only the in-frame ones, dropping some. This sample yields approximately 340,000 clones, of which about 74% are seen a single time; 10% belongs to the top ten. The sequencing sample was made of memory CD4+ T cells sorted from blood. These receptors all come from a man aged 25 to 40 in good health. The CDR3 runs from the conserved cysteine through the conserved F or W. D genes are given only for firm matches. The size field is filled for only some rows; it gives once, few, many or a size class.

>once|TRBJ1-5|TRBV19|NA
CASSIPGYQPQHF
TGTGCCAGTAGTATTCCTGGGTATCAGCCCCAGCATTTT
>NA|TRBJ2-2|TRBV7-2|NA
CASSFGAGTGELFF
TGTGCCAGCAGCTTTGGGGCCGGCACCGGGGAGCTGTTTTTT
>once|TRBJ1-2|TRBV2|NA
CASSEFQQEHGYTF
TGTGCCAGCAGTGAGTTTCAACAGGAGCATGGCTACACCTTC
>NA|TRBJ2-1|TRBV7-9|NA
CASSPAGTFYNEQFF
TGTGCCAGCAGCCCGGCCGGGACTTTCTACAATGAGCAGTTCTTC
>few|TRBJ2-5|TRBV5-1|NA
CASSFSGYQETQYF
TGCGCCAGCAGCTTTTCCGGGTACCAAGAGACCCAGTACTTC
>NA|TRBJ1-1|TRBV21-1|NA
CASSKTWGSTRGLNTEAFF
TGTGCCAGCAGCAAAACCTGGGGCTCAACCAGGGGATTGAACACTGAAGCTTTCTTT
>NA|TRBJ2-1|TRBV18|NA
CASSPPGGPYNEQFF
TGTGCCAGCTCACCTCCGGGGGGCCCCTACAATGAGCAGTTCTTC
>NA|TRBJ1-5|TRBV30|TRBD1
CAWSEGFRDRGNNQPQHF
TGTGCCTGGAGTGAAGGCTTTAGAGACAGGGGAAACAATCAGCCCCAGCATTTT
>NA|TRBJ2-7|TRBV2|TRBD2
CASSSGRESYEQYF
TGTGCCAGCAGCTCAGGGCGGGAGAGCTACGAGCAGTACTTC
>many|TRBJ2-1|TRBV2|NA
CASSEALWGRNEQFF
TGTGCCAGCAGTGAAGCCCTCTGGGGAAGAAATGAGCAGTTCTTC
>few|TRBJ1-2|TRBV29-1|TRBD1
CSVEVFQGEAAKGYGYTF
TGCAGCGTTGAAGTGTTTCAGGGGGAGGCAGCCAAAGGCTATGGCTACACCTTC
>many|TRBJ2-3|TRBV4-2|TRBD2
CASSQEGQRGYTDTQYF
TGTGCCAGCAGCCAAGAAGGCCAGCGGGGGTACACAGATACGCAGTATTTT
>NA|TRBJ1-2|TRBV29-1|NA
CSAGGNGYTF
TGCAGCGCCGGAGGCAATGGCTACACCTTC
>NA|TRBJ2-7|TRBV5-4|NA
CASKAGTDSSYEQYF
TGTGCCAGCAAAGCCGGGACCGATAGCTCCTACGAGCAGTACTTC
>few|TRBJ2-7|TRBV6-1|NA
CASSVPVPNYEQYF
TGTGCCAGCAGTGTTCCTGTTCCGAACTACGAGCAGTACTTC
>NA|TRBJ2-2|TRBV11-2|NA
CASSRLSGPMAGELFF
TGTGCCAGCAGCCGCCTGTCGGGTCCGATGGCCGGGGAGCTGTTTTTT
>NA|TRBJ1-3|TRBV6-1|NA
CASSPQPSSGNTIYF
TGTGCCAGCAGTCCTCAACCGAGCTCTGGAAACACCATATATTTT
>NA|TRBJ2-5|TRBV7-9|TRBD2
CASSKGLAGGIQETQYF
TGTGCCAGCAGCAAAGGACTAGCGGGAGGGATACAAGAGACCCAGTACTTC
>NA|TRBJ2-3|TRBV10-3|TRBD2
CASRSAGAADTQYF
TGTGCCAGTCGCTCGGCGGGAGCTGCCGATACGCAGTATTTT
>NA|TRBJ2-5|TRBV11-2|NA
CASSLDPRFQETQYF
TGTGCCAGCAGCTTAGATCCTAGGTTCCAAGAGACCCAGTACTTC
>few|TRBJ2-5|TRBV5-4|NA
CASSLEWAEETQYF
TGTGCCAGCAGCTTGGAATGGGCAGAAGAGACCCAGTACTTC
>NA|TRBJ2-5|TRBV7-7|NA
CASSSGGRETQYF
TGTGCCAGCAGCTCTGGGGGGAGGGAGACCCAGTACTTC
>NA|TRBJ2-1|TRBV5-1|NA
CASSDLGGPSEQFF
TGCGCCAGCAGTGATCTTGGAGGGCCATCTGAGCAGTTCTTC
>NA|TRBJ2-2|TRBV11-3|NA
CASSQTGGGELFF
TGTGCCAGCAGCCAAACGGGTGGCGGGGAGCTGTTTTTT
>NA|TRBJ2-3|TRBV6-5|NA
CASSSGHTTDTQYF
TGTGCCAGCAGCTCCGGCCATACAACAGATACGCAGTATTTT
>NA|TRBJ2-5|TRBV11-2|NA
CASSRGAQETQYF
TGTGCCAGCAGTCGCGGGGCCCAAGAGACCCAGTACTTC
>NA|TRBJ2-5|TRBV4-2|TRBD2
CASSQDPDHSGEETQYF
TGTGCCAGCAGCCAAGATCCGGACCATAGCGGGGAAGAGACCCAGTACTTC
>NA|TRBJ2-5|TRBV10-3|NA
CAISTNTRGLQETQYF
TGTGCCATCAGTACGAACACTCGGGGGCTACAAGAGACCCAGTACTTC
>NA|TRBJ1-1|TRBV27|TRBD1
CASSPPDRLEAFF
TGTGCCAGCAGTCCCCCGGACAGGCTTGAAGCTTTCTTT
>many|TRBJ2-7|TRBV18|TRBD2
CASSPTPGGYQAYEQYF
TGTGCCAGCTCACCCACGCCGGGGGGGTACCAGGCCTACGAGCAGTACTTC
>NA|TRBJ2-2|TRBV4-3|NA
CASSQGTLNTGELFF
TGCGCCAGCAGCCAAGGGACTCTGAACACCGGGGAGCTGTTTTTT
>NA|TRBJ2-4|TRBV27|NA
CASSLEEGNIQYF
TGTGCCAGCTCTCTAGAGGAGGGGAACATTCAGTACTTC
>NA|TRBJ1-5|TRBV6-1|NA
CASSSTNNQPQHF
TGTGCCAGCAGTTCGACAAACAATCAGCCCCAGCATTTT
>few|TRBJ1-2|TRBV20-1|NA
CSARAVIGYTF
TGCAGTGCTAGAGCGGTAATCGGCTACACCTTC
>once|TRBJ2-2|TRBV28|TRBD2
CASRTSGTSGGELFF
TGTGCCAGCAGGACTAGCGGGACCTCAGGCGGGGAGCTGTTTTTT
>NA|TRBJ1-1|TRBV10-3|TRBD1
CAISGPIGTGGTEAFF
TGTGCCATCAGCGGACCTATCGGGACAGGGGGCACTGAAGCTTTCTTT
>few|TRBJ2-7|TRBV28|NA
CASSLFYEQYF
TGTGCCAGCAGTTTATTCTACGAGCAGTACTTC
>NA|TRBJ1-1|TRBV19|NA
CASSNNVDTEAFF
TGTGCCAGTAGTAACAACGTCGATACTGAAGCTTTCTTT
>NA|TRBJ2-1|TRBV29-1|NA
CSVVLPFGLNEQFF
TGCAGCGTTGTTTTGCCGTTCGGGTTGAATGAGCAGTTCTTC
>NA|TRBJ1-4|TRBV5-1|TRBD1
CASSLVSGDRKLFF
TGCGCCAGCAGCTTGGTGTCCGGGGACAGAAAACTGTTTTTT
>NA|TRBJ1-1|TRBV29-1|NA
CSAKPWGAFEAFF
TGCAGCGCCAAACCCTGGGGGGCATTTGAAGCTTTCTTT
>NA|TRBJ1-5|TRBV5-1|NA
CASSLQGISNQPQHF
TGCGCCAGCAGCTTGCAGGGGATTAGCAATCAGCCCCAGCATTTT
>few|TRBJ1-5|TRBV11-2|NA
CASSHSGLQPQHF
TGTGCCAGCAGCCATTCAGGGTTGCAGCCCCAGCATTTT
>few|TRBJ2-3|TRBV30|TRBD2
CAWGLASPSTDTQYF
TGTGCCTGGGGACTAGCGTCCCCATCCACAGATACGCAGTATTTT
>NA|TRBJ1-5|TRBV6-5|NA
CASRRDHSNQPQHF
TGTGCCAGCAGGAGGGACCATAGCAATCAGCCCCAGCATTTT
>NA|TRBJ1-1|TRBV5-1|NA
CASSLDTALTEAFF
TGCGCCAGCAGCTTGGATACAGCTCTCACTGAAGCTTTCTTT
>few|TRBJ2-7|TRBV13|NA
CASSLEDGTYEQYF
TGTGCCAGCAGCTTAGAGGACGGAACCTACGAGCAGTACTTC
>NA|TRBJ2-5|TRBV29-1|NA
CSVDDGGQETQYF
TGCAGCGTTGATGACGGAGGCCAAGAGACCCAGTACTTC
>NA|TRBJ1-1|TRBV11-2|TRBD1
CASSLNRGGGEAFF
TGTGCCAGCAGCCTCAACAGGGGTGGCGGTGAAGCTTTCTTT
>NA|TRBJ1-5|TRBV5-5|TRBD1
CASSLGTGNSNQPQHF
TGTGCCAGCAGCTTGGGGACAGGAAATAGCAATCAGCCCCAGCATTTT
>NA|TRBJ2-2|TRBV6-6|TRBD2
CASSYLSGRYTGELFF
TGTGCCAGCAGCTACCTAAGCGGGAGGTACACCGGGGAGCTGTTTTTT
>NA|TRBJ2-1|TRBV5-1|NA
CASNEPAGEQFF
TGCGCCAGCAACGAACCGGCGGGTGAGCAGTTCTTC
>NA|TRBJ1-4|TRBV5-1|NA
CASKDKPLVNEKLFF
TGCGCCAGCAAGGACAAGCCGCTGGTTAATGAAAAACTGTTTTTT
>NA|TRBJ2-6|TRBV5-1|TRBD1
CASSLRQGVTGANVLTF
TGCGCCAGCAGCTTGCGACAGGGTGTAACTGGGGCCAACGTCCTGACTTTC
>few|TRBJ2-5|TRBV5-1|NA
CASSWEVGETQYF
TGCGCCAGCAGCTGGGAAGTGGGGGAGACCCAGTACTTC